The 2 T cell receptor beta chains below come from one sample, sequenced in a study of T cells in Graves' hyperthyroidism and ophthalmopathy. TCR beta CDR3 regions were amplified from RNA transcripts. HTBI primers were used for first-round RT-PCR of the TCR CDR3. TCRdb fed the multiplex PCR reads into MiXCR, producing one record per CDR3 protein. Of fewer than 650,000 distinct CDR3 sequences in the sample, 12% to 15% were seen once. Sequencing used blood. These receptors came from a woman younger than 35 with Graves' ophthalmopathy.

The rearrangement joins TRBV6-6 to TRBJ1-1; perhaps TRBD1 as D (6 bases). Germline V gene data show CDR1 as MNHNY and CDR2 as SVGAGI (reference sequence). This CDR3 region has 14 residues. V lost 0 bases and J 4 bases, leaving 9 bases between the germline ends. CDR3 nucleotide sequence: TGTGCCAGCAGTTACTCCGGGGGCAGCACTGAAGCTTTCTTT. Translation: CASSYSGGSTEAFF.

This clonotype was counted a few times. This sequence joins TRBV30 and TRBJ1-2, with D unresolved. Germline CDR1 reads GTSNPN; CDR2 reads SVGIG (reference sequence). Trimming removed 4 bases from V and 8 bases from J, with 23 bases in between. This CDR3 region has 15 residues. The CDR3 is CAWTPENGWREGYTF. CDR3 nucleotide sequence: TGTGCCTGGACACCGGAGAATGGCTGGAGGGAAGGCTACACCTTC.